This is a list of T cell receptor beta chains from one sample in a study of cytomegalovirus exposure and HLA in healthy donors. Assay used: immunoSEQ multiplex PCR; TCRdb lists only in-frame clones, some missing. Of roughly 70,000 clones listed, around 90% were seen once; the top ten hold 3.5% to 4%. The material sequenced was PBMCs. Receptors were obtained from a woman aged 18-29 years in good health and CMV-seropositive. Both conserved end residues are part of each CDR3. D genes are given only for firm matches. Clone size is given for some rows only: seen once, a few or many times, or a class if the clone is expanded.

size,V,D,J,CDR3,DNA
once,TRBV6-5,TRBD1,TRBJ1-4,CASSLQGDDEKLFF,TGTGCCAGCAGTTTACAGGGGGATGATGAAAAACTGTTTTTT
-,TRBV30,TRBD1,TRBJ2-7,CAWSVQGINEQYF,TGTGCCTGGAGTGTACAGGGGATAAACGAGCAGTACTTC
-,TRBV6-5,-,TRBJ2-2,CRSGNTGELFF,TGCCGATCAGGGAACACCGGGGAGCTGTTTTTT
-,TRBV6-4,-,TRBJ1-3,CASGYRAWRGNTIYF,TGTGCCAGCGGATACAGGGCTTGGAGAGGAAACACCATATATTTT
-,TRBV18,-,TRBJ1-1,CASSQTARLAEAFF,TGTGCCAGCTCACAGACAGCCAGGCTCGCTGAAGCTTTCTTT
-,TRBV19,TRBD2,TRBJ2-7,CASNVAGLGHEQYF,TGTGCCAGTAATGTAGCGGGATTAGGTCACGAGCAGTACTTC
-,TRBV11-1,-,TRBJ2-5,CASGGQQETQYF,TGTGCCAGCGGAGGACAGCAAGAGACCCAGTACTTC
-,TRBV19,TRBD1,TRBJ1-2,CASTVTGDEYTF,TGTGCCAGTACCGTGACAGGGGATGAATACACCTTC
few,TRBV28,TRBD2,TRBJ2-7,CASSVTSEVYEQYF,TGTGCCAGCAGTGTGACTAGCGAGGTATACGAGCAGTACTTC
once,TRBV4-2,-,TRBJ2-3,CASSLAPGTSTDTQYF,TGTGCCAGCAGTCTCGCCCCAGGAACTAGCACAGATACGCAGTATTTT
-,TRBV7-9,-,TRBJ1-1,CASSLGLGQGGTEAFF,TGTGCCAGCAGCTTAGGTCTGGGGCAGGGTGGGACTGAAGCTTTCTTT
-,TRBV9,-,TRBJ1-5,CASSVGADNQPQHF,TGTGCCAGCAGCGTAGGGGCAGACAATCAGCCCCAGCATTTT
-,TRBV6-6,-,TRBJ1-5,CASSISYSNQPQHF,TGTGCCAGCAGCATATCCTATAGCAATCAGCCCCAGCATTTT
-,TRBV19,TRBD1,TRBJ2-5,CASSGYRGETQYF,TGTGCCAGTAGTGGGTACAGGGGAGAGACCCAGTACTTC
-,TRBV19,-,TRBJ2-5,CASSRGRRETQYF,TGTGCCAGTAGCAGGGGGAGGAGAGAGACCCAGTACTTC
-,TRBV6-5,-,TRBJ1-2,CASSYSSGGRSRYTF,TGTGCCAGCAGTTACTCCAGCGGGGGGCGCAGTCGCTACACCTTC
-,TRBV7-2,TRBD2,TRBJ2-1,CASSLAGLAGGPPYNEQFF,TGTGCCAGCAGCTTAGCGGGCCTAGCGGGAGGGCCTCCCTACAATGAGCAGTTCTTC
-,TRBV5-6,-,TRBJ2-6,CASSLVGGAGSGANVLTF,TGTGCCAGCAGCTTGGTGGGGGGGGCCGGGTCCGGGGCCAACGTCCTGACTTTC
-,TRBV5-6,-,TRBJ2-7,CASSLGGYYEQYF,TGTGCCAGCAGCTTGGGAGGGTACTACGAGCAGTACTTC
-,TRBV11-2,-,TRBJ2-7,CATARGGNSYEQYF,TGTGCCACAGCGAGGGGGGGCAACTCCTACGAGCAGTACTTC
-,TRBV10-3,-,TRBJ1-1,CAIQEKNTEAFF,TGTGCCATCCAGGAAAAAAACACTGAAGCTTTCTTT
-,TRBV7-2,-,TRBJ2-1,CASSAQGIAGEQFF,TGTGCCAGCAGCGCCCAGGGGATTGCGGGTGAGCAGTTCTTC
-,TRBV7-2,TRBD2,TRBJ2-7,CASGRGRDYEQYF,TGTGCCAGCGGCCGGGGGAGGGACTACGAGCAGTACTTC
once,TRBV7-9,-,TRBJ2-3,CASSRGGPASGTDTQYF,TGTGCCAGCAGCAGGGGAGGACCCGCTAGCGGCACAGATACGCAGTATTTT
once,TRBV15,-,TRBJ1-1,CATSRDLTGRSTEAFF,TGTGCCACCAGCAGAGATCTCACAGGTCGGTCAACTGAAGCTTTCTTT
few,TRBV30,TRBD1,TRBJ1-1,CAWRTGVETEAFF,TGTGCCTGGCGGACAGGGGTTGAGACTGAAGCTTTCTTT
-,TRBV27,TRBD1,TRBJ2-3,CASTHKGARTGGTDTQYF,TGTGCCAGCACCCACAAGGGGGCGCGGACAGGGGGTACAGATACGCAGTATTTT
-,TRBV11-2,TRBD2,TRBJ2-1,CASNTLAGRWDEQFF,TGTGCCAGCAACACCTTAGCGGGACGGTGGGATGAGCAGTTCTTC
once,TRBV6-1,-,TRBJ2-1,CASSPGWEQFF,TGTGCCAGCAGTCCAGGCTGGGAGCAGTTCTTC
-,TRBV4-2,TRBD2,TRBJ2-1,CASSQPGTSGRLQFF,TGTGCCAGCAGCCAACCCGGGACTAGCGGGAGACTGCAGTTCTTC
-,TRBV27,-,TRBJ2-2,CASSRSRGVGELFF,TGTGCCAGCAGTCGGTCCCGCGGGGTTGGGGAGCTGTTTTTT
-,TRBV9,TRBD2,TRBJ2-1,CASDSGGLSYNEQFF,TGTGCCAGCGATAGCGGGGGGCTTTCCTACAATGAGCAGTTCTTC
-,TRBV2,-,TRBJ1-5,CASSEIKGNQPQHF,TGTGCCAGCAGTGAAATAAAGGGGAATCAGCCCCAGCATTTT
-,TRBV28,TRBD1,TRBJ2-5,CATQGFLETQYF,TGTGCCACACAGGGGTTCCTGGAGACCCAGTACTTC
-,TRBV7-2,TRBD2,TRBJ2-2,CASSPQSGGDTGELFF,TGTGCCAGCAGCCCCCAAAGCGGGGGGGACACCGGGGAGCTGTTTTTT
-,TRBV6-1,-,TRBJ1-6,CASSELLGEESPLHF,TGTGCCAGCAGTGAACTCTTAGGGGAAGAATCACCCCTCCACTTT
-,TRBV30,-,TRBJ2-7,CAWSVGTYEQYF,TGTGCCTGGAGTGTCGGGACCTACGAGCAGTACTTC
-,TRBV28,-,TRBJ1-5,CASSRDLQDSNQPQHF,TGTGCCAGCAGTCGAGATCTCCAAGATAGCAATCAGCCCCAGCATTTT
-,TRBV11-1,-,TRBJ2-1,CASSLIKGSGLGEQFF,TGTGCCAGCAGCTTAATCAAGGGTTCGGGGTTGGGTGAGCAGTTCTTC
-,TRBV27,TRBD2,TRBJ2-6,CASSLGLAGVGGANVLTF,TGTGCCAGCAGTTTAGGGTTAGCGGGAGTGGGGGGGGCCAACGTCCTGACTTTC
-,TRBV11-2,TRBD1,TRBJ1-3,CASSKPRQGAGNTIYF,TGTGCCAGCAGCAAGCCCAGACAGGGTGCTGGAAACACCATATATTTT
-,TRBV10-3,-,TRBJ1-5,CAISRPGSNQPQHF,TGTGCCATCAGTAGACCGGGGAGCAATCAGCCCCAGCATTTT
-,TRBV5-1,-,TRBJ2-1,CASSLGRGEQFF,TGCGCCAGCAGCTTGGGACGCGGTGAGCAGTTCTTC
once,TRBV5-4,-,TRBJ2-7,CASSLYNYEQYF,TGTGCCAGCAGCTTATACAACTACGAGCAGTACTTC
-,TRBV11-2,-,TRBJ2-1,CASSLETAMSSYNEQFF,TGTGCCAGCAGCTTAGAGACAGCTATGAGCTCCTACAATGAGCAGTTCTTC
-,TRBV4-3,TRBD1,TRBJ1-1,CASRTGTGGVGTEAFF,TGCGCCAGCAGGACCGGGACAGGGGGTGTCGGGACTGAAGCTTTCTTT
-,TRBV19,-,TRBJ2-1,CASRSGPLDEQFF,TGTGCCAGTAGAAGCGGGCCCTTGGATGAGCAGTTCTTC
-,TRBV30,-,TRBJ1-5,CAWSEQRNQPQHF,TGTGCCTGGAGTGAACAGCGCAATCAGCCCCAGCATTTT
-,TRBV5-4,-,TRBJ1-1,CASSSPKMRQEAFF,TGTGCCAGCAGCTCACCAAAAATGAGACAGGAGGCATTCTTT
-,TRBV4-2,TRBD1,TRBJ2-5,CASSQAGGSGQETQYF,TGTGCCAGCAGCCAAGCAGGGGGCTCAGGGCAAGAGACCCAGTACTTC
-,TRBV30,-,TRBJ2-3,CAWSVPRETSTDTQYF,TGTGCCTGGAGTGTACCCAGGGAAACTAGCACAGATACGCAGTATTTT
-,TRBV30,TRBD2,TRBJ2-7,CAWRRFSGSLYEQYF,TGTGCCTGGAGACGGTTTAGCGGGAGCTTATACGAGCAGTACTTC
-,TRBV30,-,TRBJ1-2,CAWSLRYGYTF,TGTGCCTGGAGTCTTCGTTATGGCTACACCTTC
-,TRBV15,-,TRBJ2-1,CATAPVLAIHNEQFF,TGTGCCACCGCACCCGTATTAGCTATTCACAATGAGCAGTTCTTC
-,TRBV6-5,-,TRBJ1-2,CASSYDNNYGYTF,TGTGCCAGCAGTTACGACAACAACTATGGCTACACCTTC